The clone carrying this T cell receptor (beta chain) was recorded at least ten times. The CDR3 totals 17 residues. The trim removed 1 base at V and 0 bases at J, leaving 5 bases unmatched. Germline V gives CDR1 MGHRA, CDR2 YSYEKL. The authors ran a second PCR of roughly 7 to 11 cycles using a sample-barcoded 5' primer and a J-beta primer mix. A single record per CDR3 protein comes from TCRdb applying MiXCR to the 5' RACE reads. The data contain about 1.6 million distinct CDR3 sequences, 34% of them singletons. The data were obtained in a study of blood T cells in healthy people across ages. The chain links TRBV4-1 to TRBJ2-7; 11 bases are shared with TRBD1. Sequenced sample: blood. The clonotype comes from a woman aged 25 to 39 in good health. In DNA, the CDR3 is TGCGCCAGCAGCCAAGTGGGGGACAGGGGGTACTCCTACGAGCAGTACTTC. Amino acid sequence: CASSQVGDRGYSYEQYF.